This is a list of T cell receptor beta chains from one sample in a study of T cell responses to AZD1222 COVID-19 vaccine. Sequenced by immunoSEQ multiplex PCR; TCRdb stores in-frame clones only, minus some. The sample carries 44,000 or so clones, over 80% recorded once. The sequences come from peripheral blood, collected on day 0 of AZD1222 vaccination. All receptors derive from an adult in good health. CDR3s include the opening cysteine and the closing phenylalanine or tryptophan. A D gene is named only where the DNA matches it firmly. A row's size may be missing; if present it is once, few, many or a size class.

d_gene: NA
v_gene: TRBV6-2/TRBV6-3
j_gene: TRBJ2-5
abundance: NA
CDR3nt: TGTGCCAGCAGTTACTCGGGGGAGACCCAGTACTTC
CDR3aa: CASSYSGETQYF

d_gene: TRBD1
v_gene: TRBV5-5
j_gene: TRBJ1-4
abundance: NA
CDR3nt: TGTGCCAGCAGCCCCCAAAGGGGGCTAGAAAAACTGTTTTTT
CDR3aa: CASSPQRGLEKLFF

d_gene: NA
v_gene: TRBV4-1
j_gene: TRBJ2-7
abundance: NA
CDR3nt: TGCGCCAGCAGCCGCTTTATAGGTACAGGAGAAGAGCAGTACTTC
CDR3aa: CASSRFIGTGEEQYF

d_gene: NA
v_gene: TRBV28
j_gene: TRBJ1-5
abundance: NA
CDR3nt: TGTGCCAGCAGTTCCCCGCGGGCCACGGGCAATCAGCCCCAGCATTTT
CDR3aa: CASSSPRATGNQPQHF

d_gene: NA
v_gene: TRBV3-1/TRBV3-2
j_gene: TRBJ2-1
abundance: NA
CDR3nt: TGTGCCAGCAGCACCTACAATGAGCAGTTCTTC
CDR3aa: CASSTYNEQFF

d_gene: NA
v_gene: TRBV24-1
j_gene: TRBJ1-4
abundance: NA
CDR3nt: TGTGCCACCAGTGAAGGAACAGATTATAATGAAAAACTGTTTTTT
CDR3aa: CATSEGTDYNEKLFF

d_gene: NA
v_gene: TRBV2
j_gene: TRBJ1-6
abundance: NA
CDR3nt: TGTGCCAGCATTAGGACTCCCGTACCCTCCTATAATTCACCCCTCCACTTT
CDR3aa: CASIRTPVPSYNSPLHF

d_gene: NA
v_gene: TRBV7-9
j_gene: TRBJ2-5
abundance: once
CDR3nt: TGTGCCAGCAGTCCTAGGGGGGAAGAGACCCAGTACTTC
CDR3aa: CASSPRGEETQYF

d_gene: TRBD2
v_gene: TRBV3-1/TRBV3-2
j_gene: TRBJ2-1
abundance: NA
CDR3nt: TGTGCCAGCAGCCAAGCGGGTCTAGCGGGTTACAATGAGCAGTTCTTC
CDR3aa: CASSQAGLAGYNEQFF

d_gene: TRBD1
v_gene: TRBV5-1
j_gene: TRBJ2-7
abundance: NA
CDR3nt: TGCGCCAGCAGCTCGACAGGGGGTCCCTACGAGCAGTACTTC
CDR3aa: CASSSTGGPYEQYF

d_gene: TRBD1
v_gene: TRBV6-5
j_gene: TRBJ2-5
abundance: NA
CDR3nt: TGTGCCAGCAGTCCCGGGACAGGGGGCCGGGAGACCCAGTACTTC
CDR3aa: CASSPGTGGRETQYF

d_gene: NA
v_gene: TRBV19
j_gene: TRBJ2-2
abundance: NA
CDR3nt: TGTGCCAGTAGTCCTCAGGGGACCGGGGAGCTGTTTTTT
CDR3aa: CASSPQGTGELFF

d_gene: TRBD1
v_gene: TRBV19
j_gene: TRBJ1-5
abundance: NA
CDR3nt: TGTGCCAGTAGTAGGGGGACAGGGGGCTCTCAGCCCCAGCATTTT
CDR3aa: CASSRGTGGSQPQHF

d_gene: NA
v_gene: TRBV3-1/TRBV3-2
j_gene: TRBJ2-7
abundance: NA
CDR3nt: TGTGCCAGCAGCCAACGATACGAGCAGTACTTC
CDR3aa: CASSQRYEQYF

d_gene: TRBD2
v_gene: TRBV6-9
j_gene: TRBJ2-1
abundance: NA
CDR3nt: TGTGCCAGCCCAAACCGGGGGACTAGCGGGAGAGTTACCTACAATGAGCAGTTCTTC
CDR3aa: CASPNRGTSGRVTYNEQFF

d_gene: TRBD1
v_gene: TRBV3-1/TRBV3-2
j_gene: TRBJ2-3
abundance: NA
CDR3nt: TGTGCCAGCAGCCTTCTATTTGGGACAGGGGCCTATACGCAGTATTTT
CDR3aa: CASSLLFGTGAYTQYF

d_gene: TRBD1
v_gene: TRBV19
j_gene: TRBJ1-1
abundance: once
CDR3nt: TGTGCCAGTAGTATGGACAGGGGTAACACTGAAGCTTTCTTT
CDR3aa: CASSMDRGNTEAFF

d_gene: TRBD1
v_gene: TRBV5-6
j_gene: TRBJ2-2
abundance: NA
CDR3nt: TGTGCCAGCAGCGAAGAGGGGGACAGGGATTTTGACACCGGGGAGCTGTTTTTT
CDR3aa: CASSEEGDRDFDTGELFF

d_gene: TRBD1
v_gene: TRBV5-4
j_gene: TRBJ1-2
abundance: NA
CDR3nt: TGTGCCAGCAGCTTGGGGACAGGGGCGATAGGCTACACCTTC
CDR3aa: CASSLGTGAIGYTF

d_gene: TRBD1
v_gene: TRBV7-2
j_gene: TRBJ1-5
abundance: NA
CDR3nt: TGTGCCAGCAGCTTAGAGGCAGGGGGTCCGCCCCAGCATTTT
CDR3aa: CASSLEAGGPPQHF

d_gene: NA
v_gene: TRBV7-9
j_gene: TRBJ2-7
abundance: NA
CDR3nt: TGTGCCAGCAGCTTACGGAGCATAGGGGGCGAGCAGTACTTC
CDR3aa: CASSLRSIGGEQYF

d_gene: NA
v_gene: TRBV15
j_gene: TRBJ1-1
abundance: NA
CDR3nt: TGTGCCACCAGCAAAACAGGGTCAATTTCTGAAGCTTTCTTT
CDR3aa: CATSKTGSISEAFF

d_gene: NA
v_gene: TRBV3-1/TRBV3-2
j_gene: TRBJ2-7
abundance: NA
CDR3nt: TGTGCCAGCAGCCAAGACTGGAGGTCCTACGAGCAGTACTTC
CDR3aa: CASSQDWRSYEQYF

d_gene: NA
v_gene: TRBV2
j_gene: TRBJ1-4
abundance: NA
CDR3nt: TGTGCCAGCAGCATCGGACAGCCTGCCGCTAATGAAAAACTGTTTTTT
CDR3aa: CASSIGQPAANEKLFF

d_gene: NA
v_gene: TRBV18
j_gene: TRBJ1-2
abundance: once
CDR3nt: TGTGCCAGCTCACCACCGTGGCGGGACCTGGACGGCTACACCTTC
CDR3aa: CASSPPWRDLDGYTF

d_gene: TRBD2
v_gene: TRBV11-2
j_gene: TRBJ2-2
abundance: NA
CDR3nt: TGTGCCAGCAGCTTAGGACTAGCGGGGAACACCGGGGAGCTGTTTTTT
CDR3aa: CASSLGLAGNTGELFF

d_gene: TRBD1
v_gene: TRBV6-2/TRBV6-3
j_gene: TRBJ2-7
abundance: NA
CDR3nt: TGTGCCAGCAGTACTACAGGGGGCCTCAGGGACCGCGACTCCTACGAGCAGTACTTC
CDR3aa: CASSTTGGLRDRDSYEQYF

d_gene: NA
v_gene: TRBV2
j_gene: TRBJ2-3
abundance: NA
CDR3nt: TGTGCCAGCTTTGTGGGTGGGGAGACTAGCACAGATACGCAGTATTTT
CDR3aa: CASFVGGETSTDTQYF

d_gene: TRBD2
v_gene: TRBV29-1
j_gene: TRBJ2-1
abundance: NA
CDR3nt: TGCAGCGTTGAAGGGGTGCCTAGCGGGAGTTTATACAATGAGCAGTTCTTC
CDR3aa: CSVEGVPSGSLYNEQFF

d_gene: NA
v_gene: TRBV29-1
j_gene: TRBJ2-2
abundance: NA
CDR3nt: TGCAGCGTGTTAAAGGAGTACACCGGGGAGCTGTTTTTT
CDR3aa: CSVLKEYTGELFF